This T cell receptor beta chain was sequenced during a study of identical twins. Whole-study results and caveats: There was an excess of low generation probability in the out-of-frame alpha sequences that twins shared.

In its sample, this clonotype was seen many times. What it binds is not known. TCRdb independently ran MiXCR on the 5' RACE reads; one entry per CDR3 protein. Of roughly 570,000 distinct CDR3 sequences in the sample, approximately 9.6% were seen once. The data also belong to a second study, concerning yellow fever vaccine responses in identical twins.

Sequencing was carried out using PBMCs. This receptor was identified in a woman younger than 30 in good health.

The CDR3 DNA sequence: TGCGCCAGCAGCGCTCAGATCACAGATACGCAGTATTTT. Its translation is CASSAQITDTQYF. The chain recombines TRBV5-1 with TRBJ2-3, with D uncertain. CDR1 SGHRS and CDR2 YFSETQ come from the germline V gene. There are 13 residues in the CDR3. V lost 4 bases to trimming and J lost 2 bases, with 8 bases between them.